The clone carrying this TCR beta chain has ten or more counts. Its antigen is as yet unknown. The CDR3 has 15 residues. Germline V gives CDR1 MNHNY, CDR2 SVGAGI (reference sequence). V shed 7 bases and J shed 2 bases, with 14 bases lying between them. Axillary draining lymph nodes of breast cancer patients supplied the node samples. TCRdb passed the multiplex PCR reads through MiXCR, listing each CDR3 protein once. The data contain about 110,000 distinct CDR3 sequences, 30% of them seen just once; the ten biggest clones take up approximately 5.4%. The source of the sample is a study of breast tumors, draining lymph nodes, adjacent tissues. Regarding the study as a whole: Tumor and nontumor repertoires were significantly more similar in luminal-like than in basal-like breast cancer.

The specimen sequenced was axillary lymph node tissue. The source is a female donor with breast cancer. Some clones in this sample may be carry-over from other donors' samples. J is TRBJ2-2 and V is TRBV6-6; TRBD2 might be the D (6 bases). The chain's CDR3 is CASTGGGENTGELFF. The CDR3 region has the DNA TGTGCCAGCACAGGAGGCGGGGAAAACACCGGGGAGCTGTTTTTT.